A selection of T cell receptor beta chains follows, all from one sample in a study of cytomegalovirus exposure and HLA in healthy donors. The table came from immunoSEQ multiplex PCR; TCRdb's copy has only in-frame clones and leaves some out. The sample holds about 110,000 clones, roughly four fifths seen once. The sequenced material came from PBMCs. Receptors were obtained from a man aged 50-60 years in good health and CMV-seronegative. Both conserved end residues are part of each CDR3. A D gene is named only where the DNA matches it firmly. Size values are once, few and many counts, or a class for expanded clones, and some rows have none.

CASSQERYGGGGTDTQYF,TGTGCCAGCAGCCAAGAACGGTATGGCGGGGGGGGCACAGATACGCAGTATTTT,18,TRBV4-2,once,TRBJ2-3,TRBD2
CASSSYRENEQFF,TGTGCCAGCAGCTCCTACAGGGAAAATGAGCAGTTCTTC,13,TRBV11-1,NA,TRBJ2-1,NA
CATSRGYPSRASNQPQHF,TGTGCCACCAGCAGAGGGTACCCCAGTAGAGCGAGCAATCAGCCCCAGCATTTT,18,TRBV15,NA,TRBJ1-5,NA
CATSRGVTGEKLFF,TGTGCCACCAGCAGAGGTGTGACAGGGGAAAAACTGTTTTTT,14,TRBV15,NA,TRBJ1-4,TRBD1
CASSKPYRGLRGYTF,TGTGCCAGCAGCAAACCCTACAGGGGGCTGAGAGGCTACACCTTC,15,TRBV21-1,NA,TRBJ1-2,NA
CATSRVTASIQYF,TGTGCCACCAGCAGAGTGACAGCTAGCATTCAGTACTTC,13,TRBV15,NA,TRBJ2-4,NA
CASRPGLAKNIQYF,TGTGCCAGTCGCCCCGGGTTAGCCAAAAACATTCAGTACTTC,14,TRBV6-6,NA,TRBJ2-4,NA
CSGPGGQFF,TGCAGTGGGCCGGGGGGGCAGTTCTTC,9,TRBV20-1,NA,TRBJ2-1,TRBD2
CASSLNRGNNSPLHF,TGTGCCAGCAGCTTAAACAGGGGGAATAATTCACCCCTCCACTTT,15,TRBV7-2,NA,TRBJ1-6,TRBD1
CASSKDRDVGYTF,TGTGCCAGCAGTAAGGACAGGGACGTAGGCTACACCTTC,13,TRBV6-5,NA,TRBJ1-2,TRBD1
CASSLETGSSYEQYF,TGCGCCAGCAGCCTCGAGACAGGCTCTTCCTACGAGCAGTACTTC,15,TRBV4-1,NA,TRBJ2-7,NA
CASSYSTETQYF,TGTGCCAGCAGTTATAGCACCGAGACCCAGTACTTC,12,TRBV6-6,few,TRBJ2-5,NA
CASSSGTTGNTIYF,TGTGCCAGCAGCTCGGGGACAACTGGCAACACCATATATTTT,14,TRBV5-4,NA,TRBJ1-3,NA
CASSQAMNTEAFF,TGTGCCAGCAGCCAGGCCATGAACACTGAAGCTTTCTTT,13,TRBV9,NA,TRBJ1-1,NA
CASSTLGLAVTDTQYF,TGTGCCAGTAGTACTCTGGGACTAGCGGTCACAGATACGCAGTATTTT,16,TRBV19,NA,TRBJ2-3,TRBD2
CASSNPFRDNDQPQHF,TGTGCCAGTAGTAACCCCTTCAGGGACAACGACCAGCCCCAGCATTTT,16,TRBV19,few,TRBJ1-5,NA
CATSRGPGTGPTDTQYF,TGTGCCACCAGCAGAGGACCCGGGACAGGGCCTACAGATACGCAGTATTTT,17,TRBV15,NA,TRBJ2-3,TRBD1
CASSQDQGYEQYF,TGCGCCAGCAGCCAAGATCAGGGCTACGAGCAGTACTTC,13,TRBV4-3,NA,TRBJ2-7,NA
CASSLSVNNYGYTF,TGCGCCAGCAGCTTATCGGTGAACAACTATGGCTACACCTTC,14,TRBV5-1,NA,TRBJ1-2,NA
CASSELALNTGELFF,TGCGCCAGCAGTGAGTTAGCGCTTAACACCGGGGAGCTGTTTTTT,15,TRBV10-2,NA,TRBJ2-2,NA
CAWAVPGLAGGSEQYF,TGTGCCTGGGCAGTCCCGGGACTAGCGGGGGGTAGCGAGCAGTACTTC,16,TRBV30,NA,TRBJ2-7,TRBD2
CASSVAPLGGGNEQFF,TGTGCCAGCAGCGTAGCTCCCCTAGGAGGAGGCAATGAGCAGTTCTTC,16,TRBV9,NA,TRBJ2-1,NA
CASREPGTSVIDEQFF,TGTGCCAGCAGGGAACCCGGGACTAGCGTAATAGATGAGCAGTTCTTC,16,TRBV28,NA,TRBJ2-1,TRBD2
CASSFTSLYEQYF,TGTGCCAGCAGCTTCACTAGCCTCTACGAGCAGTACTTC,13,TRBV11-2,NA,TRBJ2-7,NA
CASSLAATGGNTEAFF,TGCGCCAGCAGCTTGGCCGCGACAGGGGGAAACACTGAAGCTTTCTTT,16,TRBV5-1,NA,TRBJ1-1,TRBD1
CASNRGGSPLHF,TGTGCCAGCAACAGGGGGGGTTCACCCCTCCACTTT,12,TRBV2,NA,TRBJ1-6,TRBD1
CASSSTRQGLNTEAFF,TGTGCCAGCAGTTCTACCCGACAGGGATTGAACACTGAAGCTTTCTTT,16,TRBV6-5,NA,TRBJ1-1,TRBD1
CASSLGSLASYEQYF,TGTGCCAGCAGCTTAGGATCCCTAGCCTCCTACGAGCAGTACTTC,15,TRBV7-2,NA,TRBJ2-7,NA
CASSMAKYTEAFF,TGTGCCAGTAGTATGGCCAAGTACACTGAAGCTTTCTTT,13,TRBV19,NA,TRBJ1-1,NA
CASSQVSATGNQPQHF,TGCGCCAGCAGCCAAGTCTCGGCGACAGGGAATCAGCCCCAGCATTTT,16,TRBV4-1,NA,TRBJ1-5,TRBD1
CASSTRLAGGHEQFF,TGTGCCAGCAGTACCCGACTAGCGGGGGGTCATGAGCAGTTCTTC,15,TRBV27,NA,TRBJ2-1,TRBD2
CASSFPKERLAANTGELFF,TGTGCCAGCAGTTTTCCTAAGGAGAGACTAGCGGCGAACACCGGGGAGCTGTTTTTT,19,TRBV28,NA,TRBJ2-2,TRBD2
CASSSLSLDGYTF,TGTGCCAGCAGTTCACTGAGCCTGGATGGCTACACCTTC,13,TRBV6-5,NA,TRBJ1-2,NA
CASSSKTGTNTGELFF,TGTGCCAGCAGCTCAAAGACAGGAACGAACACCGGGGAGCTGTTTTTT,16,TRBV5-4,NA,TRBJ2-2,NA
CSGGEGEAFF,TGCAGTGGGGGGGAGGGTGAAGCTTTCTTT,10,TRBV29-1,NA,TRBJ1-1,NA
CASSITSSLRYGYTF,TGTGCCAGTAGTATAACTAGTTCTCTTCGGTATGGCTACACCTTC,15,TRBV19,NA,TRBJ1-2,NA
CASSRKDSGQETQYF,TGTGCCAGCAGCCGTAAGGACAGTGGACAAGAGACCCAGTACTTC,15,TRBV5-8,once,TRBJ2-5,NA
CASSLYLTETSYNEQFF,TGTGCCAGCAGCTTATACTTGACAGAAACCTCCTACAATGAGCAGTTCTTC,17,TRBV11-1,NA,TRBJ2-1,NA
CASSLGTSLGYGYTF,TGTGCCAGCAGCTTAGGGACTTCTTTAGGCTATGGCTACACCTTC,15,TRBV7-9,NA,TRBJ1-2,NA
CASSFSQGFNTGELFF,TGTGCCAGTAGTTTTTCACAGGGGTTTAACACCGGGGAGCTGTTTTTT,16,TRBV19,NA,TRBJ2-2,TRBD1
CASSTDGTGMNEQYF,TGCGCCAGCAGCACGGACGGGACAGGGATGAACGAGCAGTACTTC,15,TRBV5-1,NA,TRBJ2-7,TRBD1
CASQYNEQFF,TGTGCCAGCCAATACAATGAGCAGTTCTTC,10,TRBV6-5,NA,TRBJ2-1,NA
CASSYPRAGARTEAFF,TGTGCCAGCAGTTACCCTAGGGCGGGGGCGCGCACTGAAGCTTTCTTT,16,TRBV28,few,TRBJ1-1,NA
CASSFGGGTEAFF,TGTGCCAGCAGCTTCGGGGGGGGCACTGAAGCTTTCTTT,13,TRBV11-3,NA,TRBJ1-1,NA
CASRRTGESETQYF,TGTGCCAGTAGAAGAACAGGGGAAAGCGAGACCCAGTACTTC,14,TRBV19,NA,TRBJ2-5,TRBD1
CASTSATNEKLFF,TGTGCCAGCACGTCTGCAACTAATGAAAAACTGTTTTTT,13,TRBV27,NA,TRBJ1-4,NA
CASSHFGQGYNEQFF,TGCGCCAGCAGCCACTTTGGACAGGGGTACAATGAGCAGTTCTTC,15,TRBV4-1,once,TRBJ2-1,TRBD1
CASSLATRSYEQYF,TGTGCCAGCAGCTTAGCAACCAGATCCTACGAGCAGTACTTC,14,TRBV7-2,few,TRBJ2-7,NA
CASSEALPGGRREKLFF,TGTGCCAGCAGTGAAGCACTACCAGGGGGACGGCGGGAAAAACTGTTTTTT,17,TRBV6-1,NA,TRBJ1-4,TRBD1
CASSIGDRGVGTEAFF,TGTGCCAGTAGTATAGGAGACAGGGGGGTAGGAACTGAAGCTTTCTTT,16,TRBV19,NA,TRBJ1-1,TRBD1